This note documents a single TCR beta chain sequence. This sample was included in a study of blood T cell repertoires in COVID-19. Across the whole study: PBMCs, B-cell-depleted T cells, or T cells provided the cDNA or gDNA that made up the material.

Seattle patient enrollment occurred during active infection, with longitudinal follow-up thereafter. V was clipped by 1 base and J by 4 bases, with 14 bases between them. CDR3 length: 15 amino acids. Germline V gene lookup returns CDR1 MGHRA and CDR2 YSYEKL. In the authors' methods: Cell counts per sample came from amplifying reference gene primers. This table comes from immunoSEQ multiplex PCR, and its TCRdb copy is limited to in-frame clones, with some not included. The V and J calls and clone size were taken over from that table, and D and trimming were inferred from the DNA. The table lists some 64,000 clones, 84% of them singletons.

This chain links TRBV4-1 with TRBJ2-7; D gene ambiguous. The receptor was derived from a man aged 55-75 years with COVID-19, enrolled during active disease. The sequenced sample was peripheral blood. CDR3: CASSQGTGLVYEQYF. The CDR3 bases are TGCGCCAGCAGCCAAGGAACTGGTTTGGTGTACGAGCAGTACTTC.